This note documents a single TCR beta chain sequence. Its antigen specificity is not known. No qualities accompany the bases; no much larger clone lies one base away. Donors were about 36 systemically healthy Caucasian individuals from Russia aged roughly 6 to 90 years. About 9.8 milliliters of peripheral blood were drawn from each donor into EDTA-treated Vacutainer tubes. PBMCs were isolated by Ficoll-Paque density-gradient centrifugation, with at least 6 million obtained per sample. Trizol reagent was used to extract total RNA from PBMCs, with at least 5 micrograms per sample. For every donor, flow cytometry on a PBMC aliquot measured the percentage of naive CD45RAhigh/CD27high T cells. The library relied on 5' RACE. Sequenced using an Illumina HiSeq 2500. A second PCR of about 7 to 12 cycles was run with a J-beta primer mix and a sample-barcoded 5' primer. A unique molecular identifier was introduced onto each TCR beta cDNA molecule by a template-switch 5' adaptor carrying 12 random nucleotides. At least 2.5 million CDR3-containing paired-end reads were obtained from each sample. All of the RNA was converted into first-strand cDNA using the Mint cDNA synthesis kit, with a TRBC-specific oligonucleotide serving as the primer. Following uracil-DNA glycosylase treatment, all cDNA underwent a first 18-cycle PCR with the universal primers M1SS and BC2_uni_R. Regarding the original processing steps: For normalization, 1 million high-quality reads, each with a distinct molecular identifier, were randomly selected from each sample. Instead of being binned into consensus sequences, reads with shared molecular identifiers were discarded. CDR3 identification, clonotype clustering and error correction used MiTCR with a Q25 quality threshold and the strictest error-elimination algorithm. A nonparametric unseen species model using Euler transformation provided a lower-bound estimate of total TCR beta diversity. TCRdb reworked the public reads: Q25 trimming with fastp, MiXCR clone assembly, productive beta chains retained. Each CDR3 protein appears once, grouped with its most common genes and DNA. The V and J calls here are based on TCRdb, not the publication. Across this sample there are some 1.4 million distinct CDR3 sequences, with approximately 40% seen only once. 7.9% of the sample is in the top ten clones.

Relative to germline, V is missing 1 base and J is missing 5 bases, with 3 bases of the junction outside any gene match. The CDR3 covers 16 residues, taking in both the cysteine and the phenylalanine. The CDR3 DNA has 48 bases and is translated from base 1. CDR1 and CDR2 are drawn from the germline V gene: MDHEN, SYDVKM. The data are from a study of blood T cells in healthy people across ages (dated by TCRdb to 2015 to 2017). With respect to the entire study: In model experiments, roughly one uniquely barcoded TCR beta cDNA molecule per two T cells was captured by template switching. For two donors (one aged 18 to 30 and one aged 80 or older), the study analyzed two additional independent replicas of 1 million unique cDNA reads from the same blood draw. To avoid experimental bias, donors of different ages were randomly spread across the sequencing lanes. Donors were grouped into four age groups: young (average about 15 years), middle-aged (over 35), aged (about 59) and long-lived (approximately 81). To track age-related changes in TCR beta repertoire diversity, the study relied on deep sequencing normalized with unique cDNA molecular identifiers.

The investigation overall reported the following: Observed TCR beta diversity per million T cells fell roughly linearly with age, and a significant reduction was already apparent by age roughly 40. Estimates of total diversity based on one million sequenced T cells were regarded as lower bounds and as underestimates. The long-lived group showed more naive CD4+ T cells, fewer expanded clones and increased TCR diversity than the aged group, suggesting age selection. A strong correlation was found between observed TCR beta diversity and the percentage of naive T cells measured by flow cytometry. The CMV infection status of donors was not known, potentially confounding age-related changes in expanded clonotypes. Because profiling used bulk unsorted PBMCs, naive and antigen-experienced compartments could not be compared conclusively.

The source of this sequence is a woman under 30 in good health. The rearranged chain carries TRBV28 and TRBJ2-2, with 11 junctional bases fitting TRBD1. Sequences were obtained from blood. The CDR3 loop reads CASSLFGQGATGELFF. The DNA sequence is given as TGTGCCAGCAGTTTATTCGGACAGGGGGCGACCGGGGAGCTGTTTTTT.